This T cell receptor beta chain was observed in a study of graft-versus-host responses after intestinal transplantation. Points from the study as a whole: Circulating GvH clone levels at their peak were associated with HvG declines (early post-transplant).

To note about this clone: Its antigen is as yet unknown.

Repertoires were generated with immunoSEQ multiplex PCR, while TCRdb's copy carries only in-frame clones and drops some. This sample yields around 90,000 clones, of which roughly 90% are seen a single time; less than 0.08% belongs to the top ten. The CDR3 is 11 amino acids. V gave up 3 bases and J gave up 7 bases, with 6 bases separating them. Germline-derived CDR1 and CDR2 are SGHTA and FQGTGA. The specimen was unstimulated CD8+ T cells sorted from spleen or lymph node cells, collected before transplant. This chain links TRBV7-3 with TRBJ1-1, with D possibly TRBD1 on 5 matching bases. The receptor comes from a human donor who was the organ donor for an intestinal transplant. As DNA, the CDR3 is TGTGCCAGCAGCTTGGGGGGTGAAGCTTTCTTT. This codes for CASSLGGEAFF.